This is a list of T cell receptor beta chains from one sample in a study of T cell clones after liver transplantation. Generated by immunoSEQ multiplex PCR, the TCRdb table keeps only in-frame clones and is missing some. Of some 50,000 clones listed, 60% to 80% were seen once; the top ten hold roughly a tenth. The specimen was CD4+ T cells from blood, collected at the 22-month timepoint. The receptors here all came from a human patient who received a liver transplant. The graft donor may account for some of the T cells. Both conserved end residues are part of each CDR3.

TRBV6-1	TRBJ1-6	CASSSTGTHNSPLHF
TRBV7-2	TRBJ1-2	CASSLRATGGYTF
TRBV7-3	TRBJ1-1	CASRLYPGETEAFF
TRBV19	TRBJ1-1	CASSIGGTGGLLNTEAFF
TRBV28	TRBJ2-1	CASSGRGRLDEQFF
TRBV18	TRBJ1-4	CASSQGQGNEKLFF
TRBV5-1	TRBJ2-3	CASSLDLGLGTDTQYF
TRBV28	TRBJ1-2	CASSSGGLGYGYTF
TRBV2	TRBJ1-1	CASGRPVNTEAFF
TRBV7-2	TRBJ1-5	CASSPPGGAEPQHF
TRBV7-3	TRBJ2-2	CASSTPSTGELFF
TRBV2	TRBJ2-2	CASILGLNAGELFF
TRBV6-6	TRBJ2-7	CASSYRDSSYEQYF
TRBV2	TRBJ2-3	CASSGVARTDTQYF
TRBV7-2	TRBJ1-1	CASSTGFLRGNTEAFF
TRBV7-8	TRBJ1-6	CASSYDRVNSPLHF
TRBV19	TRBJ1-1	CASRGPYTEAFF
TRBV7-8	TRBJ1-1	CASSLQGVRTEAFF
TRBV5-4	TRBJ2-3	CASSLDGGTSRDTQYF
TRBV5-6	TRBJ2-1	CASSLDGAKYNEQFF
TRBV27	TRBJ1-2	CASSLGAGNYGYTF
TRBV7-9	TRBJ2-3	CASSLGADFTDTQYF
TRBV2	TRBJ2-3	CASSSGGSTDTQYF
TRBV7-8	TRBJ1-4	CASSSGQGFFEKLFF
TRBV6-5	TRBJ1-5	CASSPDRVNQPQHF
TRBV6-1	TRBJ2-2	CASSEQNAGELFF
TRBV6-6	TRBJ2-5	CASSYSRGGGEETQYF
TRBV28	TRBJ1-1	CASSTLVRRGNTEAFF
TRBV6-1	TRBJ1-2	CASSEVQDTGYTF
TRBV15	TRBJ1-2	CATSRDGIYGYTF
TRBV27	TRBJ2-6	CATRTPGQGFSGANVLTF
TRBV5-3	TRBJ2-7	CASGDNWQYF
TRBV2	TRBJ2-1	CASSLEGLLNEQFF
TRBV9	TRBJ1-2	CASSVEQGGDIGGYTF
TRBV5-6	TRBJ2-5	CASTRAGGEETQYF
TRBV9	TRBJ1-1	CASSVVDTGNTEAFF
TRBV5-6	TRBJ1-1	CASSGDVREAFF
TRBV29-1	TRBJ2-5	CSVLGRATGTQYF
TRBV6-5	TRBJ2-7	CASSLGRYYEQYF
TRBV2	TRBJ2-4	CASSDQGAGDIQYF
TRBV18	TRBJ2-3	CASSIGAGVSDTQYF
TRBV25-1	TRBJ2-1	CASSRERGGEQFF